This T cell receptor (beta chain) was recorded in a study of shared clonotypes between healthy human individuals. Naive CD8 cells were CD45RO-negative, positively selected for CCR7, excluding terminally differentiated effector memory CD45RA+ cells. The CDR3 is made up of 15 amino acids. The trim removed 3 bases at V and 8 bases at J, leaving 9 bases unmatched. Looked up from germline, CDR1 is SGDLS and CDR2 is YYNGEE. Measured with immunoSEQ multiplex PCR; TCRdb has only the in-frame clones, and not every one. Counted here are some 2,000,000 clones, approximately 94% occurring once; the ten biggest clones make up 1.1%.

V gene TRBV9 combines with J gene TRBJ1-2; the match to TRBD1 covers 11 bases. This TCR derives from a man between 18 and 29 years old in good health. Sequencing input: naive CD8+ T cells sorted from blood. DNA of the CDR3: TGTGCCAGCAGCGCATATGGACAGGGGGCAACGGGCTACACCTTC. It specifies CASSAYGQGATGYTF.